A single sample is the source of the 2 T cell receptor beta chains below, sequenced in a study of cytotoxic CD8 clonotypes in ibrutinib-treated CLL. Assay: immunoSEQ multiplex PCR; the TCRdb copy retains only in-frame clones and omits some. This table holds over 100,000 clones, over 75% found once. The sequencing used PBMCs, collected after 24 months of ibrutinib treatment. These receptor sequences come from a human donor with chronic lymphocytic leukemia.

The chain has TRBV23-1 and TRBJ1-5; TRBD1 matches 7 bases. TRBV23-1 is an open reading frame, and its role is uncertain. V lost 6 bases to trimming and J lost 0 bases; unmatched junction nucleotides: 17. The CDR3 is made up of 19 amino acids. This CDR3 reads CASSKLVDRRRSSNQPQHF. Written as DNA, the CDR3 is TGCGCCAGCAGCAAATTGGTGGACAGGAGGAGGAGTAGCAATCAGCCCCAGCATTTT.

This clone was seen once. This chain's CDR3 is CASSVGAGGPETQYF. CDR3 coding DNA: TGTGCCAGCAGCGTAGGGGCGGGAGGGCCGGAGACCCAGTACTTC. This sequence joins TRBV9 and TRBJ2-5; 9 nucleotides agree with TRBD2. J lost 5 bases, V lost 0 bases, and 5 bases had no gene match. CDR1 is SGDLS and CDR2 is YYNGEE in the germline V gene. CDR3 size: 15 residues.